Shown below are 24 T cell receptor beta chains from a single sample sequenced in a study of blood T cell repertoires in COVID-19. The data were produced by immunoSEQ multiplex PCR, yet TCRdb's version contains in-frame clones alone and is incomplete. The repertoire holds over 150,000 clones, with roughly 86% as singletons. Sequences were obtained from peripheral blood. The receptors come from a woman older than 75 with COVID-19, enrolled during active disease.

The chain couples TRBV29-1 to TRBJ2-1; D ambiguous. V lost 7 bases, J lost 0 bases, and 10 bases lay in between. In germline, CDR1 is SQVTM, CDR2 ANQGSEA. The CDR3 runs to 13 residues. CDR3 nucleotide sequence: TGCAGCGGTGGGCTCAGCTCCTACAATGAGCAGTTCTTC. The encoded protein is CSGGLSSYNEQFF.

This clone was recorded only once. This rearrangement joins TRBV19 to TRBJ1-2; D is ambiguous. The V end lost 9 bases, the J end lost 4 bases, and 9 bases lay between the germline ends. The germline V gene encodes CDR1 LNHDA and CDR2 SQIVND (reference sequence). The CDR3 contains 11 residues. CDR3 nucleotides: TGTGCCAGCTGGACTTCCTATGGCTACACCTTC. This encodes CASWTSYGYTF. Variable domain in full (rest from reference TRBV19 and TRBJ1-2): DGGITQSPKYLFRKEGQNVTLSCEQNLNHDAMYWYRQDPGQGLRLIYYSQIVNDFQKGDIAEGYSVSREKKESFPLTVTSAQKNPTAFYLCASWTSYGYTFGSGTRLTVV.

CDR3 coding DNA: TGTGCCAGCAGTTTGGTAACAGGGGGTAATTCACCCCTCCACTTT. Amino acid sequence: CASSLVTGGNSPLHF. The rearrangement joins TRBV6-5 to TRBJ1-6; TRBD1 agrees at 8 bases. The CDR3 length is 15 residues. V lost 4 bases, J lost 6 bases, and 5 bases stayed unmatched. The germline gives CDR1 MNHEY, CDR2 SVGAGI.

The CDR3 reads CASSPQGNYGYTF. The DNA of the CDR3 is TGTGCCAGCAGCCCCCAGGGGAACTATGGCTACACCTTC. This chain uses TRBV7-9 with TRBJ1-2; TRBD1 is a possible D gene (6 bases). Germline CDR1 SEHNR, CDR2 FQNEAQ (reference sequence). The V gene lost 5 bases and the J gene lost 2 bases, with 9 bases spanning the gap. The CDR3 sequence is 13 residues long.

V usage is TRBV3-1 (or the pseudogene TRBV3-2) and J usage is TRBJ1-5, with unresolved D. From germline, CDR1 is LGHDT and CDR2 YNNKEL (reference sequence). V dropped 1 base and J dropped 2 bases, with 15 bases sitting between them. The CDR3 totals 17 residues. In nucleotides, the CDR3 is TGTGCCAGCAGCCAAGGTATTCCGGGAGAGGGCAATCAGCCCCAGCATTTT. This translates into CASSQGIPGEGNQPQHF.

A few counts support this clone. Other nucleotide sequences in the sample specify the same CDR3. The chain employs TRBV19 and TRBJ2-5; 7 bases line up with TRBD2. Trimming at V came to 3 bases and at J to 5 bases, leaving 3 bases not matched to a gene. This CDR3 has 13 amino acids. CDR1 and CDR2 (germline): LNHDA, SQIVND (reference sequence). The CDR3 nucleotides are TGTGCCAGTAGTATTTACGGGAGGGAGACCCAGTACTTC. Its translation is CASSIYGRETQYF.

The chain carries TRBV5-4 and TRBJ2-3, with 10 bases identical to TRBD2. The CDR3 loop spans 16 amino acids. Germline CDR1 and CDR2: SGHNT and YYREEE (reference sequence). V shed 0 bases, J shed 7 bases, and the junction held 8 bases outside the gene matches. CDR3 coding DNA: TGTGCCAGCAGCTTGGAGGCTAGCGGGAGCTCAAATACGCAGTATTTT. It yields the protein CASSLEASGSSNTQYF.

In nucleotides, the CDR3 is TGTGCCAGCAGTTCCGGGACAGCCGTTTCGGAGCAGTACTTC. This encodes CASSSGTAVSEQYF. The chain joins TRBV28 to TRBJ2-7, with TRBD1 matching over 7 bases. V shed 4 bases and J 7 bases; nucleotides not matched to a gene: 10. This CDR3 is 14 amino acids long. Per the germline V gene, CDR1 is MDHEN and CDR2 is SYDVKM. The full variable domain, rest sourced from reference TRBV28 and TRBJ2-7, is DVKVTQSSRYLVKRTGEKVFLECVQDMDHENMFWYRQDPGLGLRLIYFSYDVKMKEKGDIPEGYSVSREKKERFSLILESASTNQTSMYLCASSSGTAVSEQYFGPGTRLTVT.

This clone was observed a few times. The chain employs TRBV7-3 and TRBJ2-5; D might be TRBD1 (6 bases). The CDR3 consists of 13 residues. V was shortened by 5 bases and J by 2 bases, with 9 bases between the two germline ends. The germline V gene encodes CDR1 SGHTA and CDR2 FQGTGA. CDR3 DNA sequence: TGTGCCAGCAGCCAGGGGCTGCAAGAGACCCAGTACTTC. Translated: CASSQGLQETQYF.

This rearrangement joins TRBV25-1 to TRBJ1-6; D gene ambiguous. The V gene lost 3 bases and the J gene lost 10 bases, with 19 bases spanning the gap. This CDR3 has 16 residues. Germline CDR1 MGHDK, CDR2 SYGVNS. The CDR3 is CASSDSSAGVRSPLHF. CDR3 nucleotides: TGTGCCAGCAGTGACTCCTCCGCCGGAGTAAGGTCACCCCTCCACTTT.

The J gene is TRBJ1-4, the V gene TRBV5-8, with 7 bases lining up with TRBD1. Per germline, CDR1 SGHTS and CDR2 YDEGEE. The CDR3 has 17 residues. V lost 2 bases to trimming and J lost 4 bases; unmatched junction nucleotides: 11. The CDR3 bases are TGTGCCAGCAGCTTACTCCCGCGGGACAGCCTTAATGAAAAACTGTTTTTT. Its protein is CASSLLPRDSLNEKLFF. Combining the CDR3 with reference TRBV5-8 and TRBJ1-4 gives the whole variable domain EAGVTQSPTHLIKTRGQQATLRCSPISGHTSVYWYQQALGLGLQFLLWYDEGEERNRGNFPPRFSGRQFPNYSSELNVNALELEDSALYLCASSLLPRDSLNEKLFFGSGTQLSVL.

This clone has more than one count but fewer than ten. The V call is TRBV11-2, the J call TRBJ2-6; the D is unclear. V was cut by 3 bases and J by 2 bases, with 14 bases left in between. This CDR3 spans 17 amino acids. Per the germline V gene, CDR1 is SGHAT and CDR2 is FQNNGV. In DNA form, the CDR3 reads TGTGCCAGCAGCTTTCCCAGTAACAGTCCTGGGGCCAACGTCCTGACTTTC. This gives the protein CASSFPSNSPGANVLTF.

The chain combines TRBV2 with TRBJ1-4; D ambiguous. CDR1 is SNHLY and CDR2 is FYNNEI in the germline V gene. The V gene lost 7 bases and the J gene lost 7 bases, with 7 bases spanning the gap. CDR3 length equals 11 residues. Here the CDR3 DNA reads TGTGCCAGCAAAAGGAGTGAAAAACTGTTTTTT. Its protein product is CASKRSEKLFF.

The V and J genes are TRBV7-2 and TRBJ1-1, with 8 bases aligning to TRBD1. V lost 5 bases and J lost 1; bases outside the gene matches: 3. The length of the CDR3 is 14 residues. Germline loops: CDR1 SGHTA, CDR2 FQGNSA. The CDR3 spells CASSADRENTEAFF. CDR3 in DNA: TGTGCCAGCAGCGCGGACAGGGAGAACACTGAAGCTTTCTTT.

This clone was detected once. This sequence joins TRBV5-4 and TRBJ2-3; 7 bases are shared with TRBD2. This CDR3 comprises 16 residues. The V gene end was trimmed by 4 bases and the J gene end by 6 bases; junction bases not matched to a gene: 14. Germline assignment: CDR1 SGHNT and CDR2 YYREEE (reference sequence). The CDR3 DNA reads as TGTGCCAGCAGCCCGGTGGGCGGGAGAAGAGCGGATACGCAGTATTTT. This gives the protein CASSPVGGRRADTQYF.

The chain recombines TRBV21-1 with TRBJ2-2; the table gives TRBD1 as D, unverified against the DNA. TRBV21-1 is flagged as a pseudogene. This CDR3 is built from 19 residues. The CDR3 DNA sequence: TGTGCCAGCAGCAAAGTAAGAAGGAAGGACAGGGAGGGACACCGGGGAGCTGTTTTT. It translates to CASSKVRRKDREGHRGAVF.

V is TRBV19 and J is TRBJ2-5, with 8 positions matching TRBD2. The J segment lost 5 bases and the V segment lost 3 bases, leaving 5 bases of the junction unmatched. Germline CDR1 LNHDA, CDR2 SQIVND (reference sequence). The CDR3 loop spans 14 amino acids. This CDR3 reads CASSMAGGSETQYF. In nucleotides, the CDR3 is TGTGCCAGTAGTATGGCGGGAGGCTCGGAGACCCAGTACTTC.

The chain recombines TRBV28 with TRBJ1-2, with no clear D. CDR3 length equals 15 residues. Trimming cost V 7 bases and J 2 bases, with 17 bases left between them. Per the germline V gene, CDR1 is MDHEN and CDR2 is SYDVKM. The CDR3 sequence: CASTVSPAENYGYTF. CDR3 nucleotide sequence: TGTGCCAGCACCGTCTCCCCAGCGGAGAACTATGGCTACACCTTC.

The CDR3 spells CASSERYRAQPQHF. CDR3 DNA sequence: TGTGCCAGCAGTGAAAGGTACAGGGCTCAGCCCCAGCATTTT. The chain uses TRBV6-1 and TRBJ1-5; D might be TRBD1 (6 bases). The CDR3 spans 14 residues. Trimming took 2 bases from V and 6 from J, leaving 11 bases between them. From germline, CDR1 is MNHNS and CDR2 SASEGT.

The CDR3 nucleotides read TGTGCCACCAGTGATTTGCGGGACAGGGGAGGGGAGACCCAGTACTTC. Translation gives CATSDLRDRGGETQYF. The chain has TRBV24-1 and TRBJ2-5, with 10 bases identical to TRBD1. Germline loops: CDR1 KGHDR, CDR2 SFDVKD. The CDR3 runs 16 residues. V shed 0 bases, J shed 5 bases, and the junction held 5 bases outside the gene matches.

The J gene is TRBJ2-7, the V gene TRBV7-9, with a tentative D call TRBD2 (5 bases). This CDR3 contains 14 residues. V lost 3 bases and J lost 6, with 15 bases in between. Germline-derived CDR1 and CDR2 are SEHNR and FQNEAQ (reference sequence). The CDR3 spells CASSFPGLGGEQYF. In DNA form, the CDR3 reads TGTGCCAGCAGCTTCCCGGGCCTCGGAGGCGAGCAGTACTTC.

V gene TRBV28 combines with J gene TRBJ1-5; 7 bases are a match to TRBD1. Germline values: CDR1 MDHEN, CDR2 SYDVKM. V lost 2 bases to trimming and J lost 5 bases; unmatched junction nucleotides: 3. The CDR3 has 14 amino acids. The CDR3 DNA reads as TGTGCCAGCAGTTTAGGGGACAGATATCAGCCCCAGCATTTT. It translates to CASSLGDRYQPQHF.

The chain employs TRBV24-1 and TRBJ1-1, with 8 bases lining up with TRBD1. Unmatched junction bases numbered 8, after V lost 3 bases and J lost 6 bases. Looked up from germline, CDR1 is KGHDR and CDR2 is SFDVKD. The CDR3 loop spans 15 amino acids. The CDR3 sequence is CATSDATGGFSEAFF. The CDR3 DNA reads TGTGCCACCAGTGATGCCACAGGGGGTTTTTCTGAAGCTTTCTTT.

The chain links TRBV4-2 to TRBJ1-1, with D perhaps matching TRBD1 (5 bases). Germline-derived CDR1 and CDR2 are LGHNA and YNFKEQ. Trimming left V 6 bases short and J 0 bases short, with 14 bases between. The CDR3 sequence is 15 residues long. This CDR3 is CASSRQQPMNTEAFF. The CDR3 DNA is TGTGCCAGCAGTCGACAGCAACCCATGAACACTGAAGCTTTCTTT.